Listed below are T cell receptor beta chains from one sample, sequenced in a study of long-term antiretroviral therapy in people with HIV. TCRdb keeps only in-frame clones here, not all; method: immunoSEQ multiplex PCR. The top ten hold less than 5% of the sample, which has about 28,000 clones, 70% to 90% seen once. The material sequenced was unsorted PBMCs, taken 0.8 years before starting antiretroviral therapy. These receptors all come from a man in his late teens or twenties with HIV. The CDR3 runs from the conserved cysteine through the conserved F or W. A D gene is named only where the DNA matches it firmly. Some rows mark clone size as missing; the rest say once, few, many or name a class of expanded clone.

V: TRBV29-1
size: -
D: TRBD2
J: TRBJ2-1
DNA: TGCAGCGTTGACTCCGGGAGGGAAAATGAGCAGTTCTTC
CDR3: CSVDSGRENEQFF

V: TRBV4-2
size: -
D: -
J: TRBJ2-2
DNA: TGTGCCAGCAGCCAAGGGGCTCGGGACACCGGGGAGCTGTTTTTT
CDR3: CASSQGARDTGELFF

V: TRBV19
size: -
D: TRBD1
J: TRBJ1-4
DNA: TGTGCCAGTAGTATGCTGGGGACAGGGGATGAAAAACTGTTTTTT
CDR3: CASSMLGTGDEKLFF

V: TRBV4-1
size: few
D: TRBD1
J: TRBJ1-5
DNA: TGCGCCAGCAGCCAAGCGACAGGGGTCCAGCCCCAGCATTTT
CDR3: CASSQATGVQPQHF

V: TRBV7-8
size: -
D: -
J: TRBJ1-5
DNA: TGTGCCAGCAGCCCACACAGGCCGGGCCTTTCAGATCAGCCCCAGCATTTT
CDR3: CASSPHRPGLSDQPQHF

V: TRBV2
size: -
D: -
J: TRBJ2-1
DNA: TGTGCCAGCACCTTGACAGGGGAGGGCTCCCAGTTCTTC
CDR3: CASTLTGEGSQFF

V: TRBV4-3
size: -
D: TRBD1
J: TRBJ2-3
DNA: TGCGCCAGCAGACAACAGGGGGCAGCCACAGATACGCAGTATTTT
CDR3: CASRQQGAATDTQYF

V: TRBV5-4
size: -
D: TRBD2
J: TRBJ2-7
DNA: TGTGCCAGCAGCTTGGGGGGACTAGCCAGAGACTACGAGCAGTACTTC
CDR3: CASSLGGLARDYEQYF

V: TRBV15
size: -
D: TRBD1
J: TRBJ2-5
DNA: TGTGCCACCAGCACCAGGACAGGGGGAAAGGAGACCCAGTACTTC
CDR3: CATSTRTGGKETQYF

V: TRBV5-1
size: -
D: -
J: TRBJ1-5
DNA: TGCGCCAGCAGCGAGGGCGGTCAGCCCCAGCATTTT
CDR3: CASSEGGQPQHF

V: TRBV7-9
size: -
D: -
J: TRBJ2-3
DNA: TGTGCCAGCAGCTTAGGGAACCTAATTACAGATACGCAGTATTTT
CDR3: CASSLGNLITDTQYF

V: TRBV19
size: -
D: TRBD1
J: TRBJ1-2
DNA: TGTGCCATCTCAAGGGACAGACGCTATGGCTACACCTTC
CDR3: CAISRDRRYGYTF

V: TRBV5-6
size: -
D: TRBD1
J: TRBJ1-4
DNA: TGTGCCAGCAGCCAGGGACAGGGTTTTGAAAAACTGTTTTTT
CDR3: CASSQGQGFEKLFF

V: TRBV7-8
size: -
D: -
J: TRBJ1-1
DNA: TGTGCCAGCAGCTTAGGGGGGGGGCCCACTGAAGCTTTCTTT
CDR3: CASSLGGGPTEAFF

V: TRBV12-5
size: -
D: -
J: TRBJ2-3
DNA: TGTGCTAGTGGTTTGGTACTAACCAACACAGATACGCAGTATTTT
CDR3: CASGLVLTNTDTQYF

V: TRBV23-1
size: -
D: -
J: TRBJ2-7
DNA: TGCGCCAGCAGTCAAGCAGGGCCCAACTACGAGCAGTACTTC
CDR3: CASSQAGPNYEQYF

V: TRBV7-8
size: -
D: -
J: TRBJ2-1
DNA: TGTGCCAGCAGCTTAGCAGTAGCTACAATGGGGCAGTTCTTC
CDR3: CASSLAVATMGQFF

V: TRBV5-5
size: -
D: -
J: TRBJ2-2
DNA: TGTGCCAGCAGCCGCGAAGGGATAGCCGGGGAGCTGTTTTTT
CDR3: CASSREGIAGELFF

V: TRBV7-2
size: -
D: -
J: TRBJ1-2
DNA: TGTGCCAGCAGCTTATGGGGAGCTAACTATGGCTACACCTTC
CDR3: CASSLWGANYGYTF

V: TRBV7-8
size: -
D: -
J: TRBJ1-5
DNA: TGTGCCAGCAGCTTAGTGGCAGTCGCGGGGAATCAGCCCCAGCATTTT
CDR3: CASSLVAVAGNQPQHF

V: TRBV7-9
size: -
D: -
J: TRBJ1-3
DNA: TGTGCCAGCAGCTTAGTCGGGAGAGGAAACACCATATATTTT
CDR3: CASSLVGRGNTIYF

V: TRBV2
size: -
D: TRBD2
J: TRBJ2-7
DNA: TGTGCCAGCACCGATACTAGCGGGAGGTACGAGCAGTACTTC
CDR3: CASTDTSGRYEQYF

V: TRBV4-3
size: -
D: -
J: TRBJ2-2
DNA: TGCGCCAGCAGCCAAGACCCCAGTGCCGGGGAGCTGTTTTTT
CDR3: CASSQDPSAGELFF

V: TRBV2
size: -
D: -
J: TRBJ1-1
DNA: TGTGCCAGCAGTGTGGGGTCTCGGACTGAAGCTTTCTTT
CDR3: CASSVGSRTEAFF

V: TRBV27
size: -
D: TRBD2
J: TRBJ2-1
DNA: TGTGCCAGCAGGACGGGACTAGTGAACTACAATGAGCAGTTCTTC
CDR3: CASRTGLVNYNEQFF

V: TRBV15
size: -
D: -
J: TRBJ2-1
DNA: TGTGCCACCAGCAGAGAGAATCGCTCCTGGGGGGATGAGCAGTTCTTC
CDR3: CATSRENRSWGDEQFF

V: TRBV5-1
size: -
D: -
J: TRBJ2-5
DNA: TGCGCCAGCAGACTCACGACCGGGGGACCCCGAGAGACCCAGTACTTC
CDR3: CASRLTTGGPRETQYF

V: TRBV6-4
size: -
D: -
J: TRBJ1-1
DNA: TGTGCCAGCAGTGACTCGAGCCGGGACACTGAAGCTTTCTTT
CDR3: CASSDSSRDTEAFF

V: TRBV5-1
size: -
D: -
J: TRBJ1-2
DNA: TGCGCCAGCAGCCTGGACAGATCTAACTATGGCTACACCTTC
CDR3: CASSLDRSNYGYTF

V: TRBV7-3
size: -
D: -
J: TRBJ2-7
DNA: TGTGCCAGCAGCAAAGGGGGAAACTACGAGCAGTACTTC
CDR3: CASSKGGNYEQYF

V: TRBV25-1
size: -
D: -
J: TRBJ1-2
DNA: TGTGCCAGCAAGGGCGGCCGACGTACTGGGGGGTCCTACTATGGCTACACCTTC
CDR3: CASKGGRRTGGSYYGYTF

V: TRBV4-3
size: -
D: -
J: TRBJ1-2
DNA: TGCGCCAGCAGCCAAGAGACGGGAATTGGGTATGGCTACACCTTC
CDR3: CASSQETGIGYGYTF

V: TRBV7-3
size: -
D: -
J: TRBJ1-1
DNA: TGTGCCAGCAGCTTACATGGGGCAGACCTAACTGGGACTGAAGCTTTCTTT
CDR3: CASSLHGADLTGTEAFF

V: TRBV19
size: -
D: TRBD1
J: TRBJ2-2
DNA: TGTGCCTGCCACAGGGGGCCCACCGGGGAGCTGTTTTTT
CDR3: CACHRGPTGELFF

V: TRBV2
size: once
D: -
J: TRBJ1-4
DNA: TGTGCCAGCAGTGAAGCAGGGGTGGCTACTAATGAAAAACTGTTTTTT
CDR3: CASSEAGVATNEKLFF

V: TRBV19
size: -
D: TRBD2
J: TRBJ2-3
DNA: TGTGCCAGTAGTATTCCAGGCGGGGGAGATACGCAGTATTTT
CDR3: CASSIPGGGDTQYF

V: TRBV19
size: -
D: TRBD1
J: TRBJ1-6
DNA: TGTGCCAGTAGTACGGACAGGGGAGGTTCACCCCTCCACTTT
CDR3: CASSTDRGGSPLHF

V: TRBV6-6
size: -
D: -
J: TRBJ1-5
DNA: TGTGCCAGCAGTTCCACGAGGGAGAGGCATCAGCCCCAGCATTTT
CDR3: CASSSTRERHQPQHF

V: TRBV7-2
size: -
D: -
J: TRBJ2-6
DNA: TGTGCCAGCAGCTTAGCGCGTAGGGATTCTGGGGCCAACGTCCTGACTTTC
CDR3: CASSLARRDSGANVLTF

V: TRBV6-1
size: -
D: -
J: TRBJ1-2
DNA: TGTGCCAGCAGTGGGGCATCAGGGAGGGCTAACTATGGCTACACCTTC
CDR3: CASSGASGRANYGYTF

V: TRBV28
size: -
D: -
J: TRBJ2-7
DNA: TGTGCCAGCAGTTTGGCCCACGAGCAGTACTTC
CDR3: CASSLAHEQYF

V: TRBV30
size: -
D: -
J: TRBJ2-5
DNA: TGTGCCTGGAGCATCCAGGGTAGCGAGACCCAGTACTTC
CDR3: CAWSIQGSETQYF

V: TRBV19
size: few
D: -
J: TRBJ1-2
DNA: TGTGCCAGTAGTAAAAGCACCATTCGCAACTATGGCTACACCTTC
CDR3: CASSKSTIRNYGYTF

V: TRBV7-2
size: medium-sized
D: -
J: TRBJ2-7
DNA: TGTGCCAGCAGCTTCGGGCCCGCCGAGCAGTACTTC
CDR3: CASSFGPAEQYF

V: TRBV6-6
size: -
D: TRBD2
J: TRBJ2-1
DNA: TGTGCCAGCAGTTCTCGTCTAGCGGCCGGGGATGAGCAGTTCTTC
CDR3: CASSSRLAAGDEQFF

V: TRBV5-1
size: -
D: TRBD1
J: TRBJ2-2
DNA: TGCGCCAGCAGCACGGGAACGACAGGGGGCCACACCGGGGAGCTGTTTTTT
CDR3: CASSTGTTGGHTGELFF

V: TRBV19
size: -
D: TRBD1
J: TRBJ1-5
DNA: TGTGCCAGTAAAGGGGGGACAGGAGTTCAGCCCCAGCATTTT
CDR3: CASKGGTGVQPQHF

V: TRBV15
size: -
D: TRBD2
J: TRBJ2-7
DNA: TGTGCCACCAGCAGAGATCGTGGCGGGAGGCACCTTTCCTACGAGCAGTACTTC
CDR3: CATSRDRGGRHLSYEQYF

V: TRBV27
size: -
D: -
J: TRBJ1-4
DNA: TGTGCCAGCAGTTCATTGATCGGTATAGGGGCAGGGAATGAAAAACTGTTTTTT
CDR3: CASSSLIGIGAGNEKLFF

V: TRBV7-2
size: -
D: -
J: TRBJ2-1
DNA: TGTGCCAGCAGCTTAGAAACCTTCCCCCCCTACAATGAGCAGTTCTTC
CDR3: CASSLETFPPYNEQFF